These 14 T cell receptor beta chains share one sample of origin, sequenced in a study of spatial heterogeneity in lung cancer. TCRdb itself ran the 5' RACE reads through MiXCR, one entry per CDR3 protein. This sample has about 48,000 distinct CDR3 sequences, with roughly 5% found just once. Time point specified: sample taken at primary tumor resection. Unsorted samples of tumor, nontumor lung or frozen PBMC had their whole RNA sequenced. The sample here was PBMCs, taken at surgery. All receptors derive from a male donor with early-stage non-small cell lung cancer.

The CDR3 nucleotides are TGTGCCAGCAGTTTAGAGGGACAGGGGGGCGCTGAAGCTTTCTTT. Amino acid sequence: CASSLEGQGGAEAFF. V is TRBV12-3 or TRBV12-4 and J is TRBJ1-1; TRBD1 matches 11 bases. The CDR3 contains 15 residues. Unmatched junction bases numbered 4, after V lost 1 base and J lost 6 bases.

This clonotype has just a few counts. The chain combines TRBV18 with TRBJ2-3; D uncertain. Trimming shortened V by 3 bases and J by 6 bases, and 7 bases separated the two germline ends. Germline lookup yields CDR1 KGHSH and CDR2 LQKENI. This CDR3 has 12 residues. CDR3 sequence reads: CASSPIGDTQYF. In nucleotides, the CDR3 is TGTGCCAGCTCACCTATAGGGGATACGCAGTATTTT. Variable domain in full (rest from reference TRBV18 and TRBJ2-3): NAGVMQNPRHLVRRRGQEARLRCSPMKGHSHVYWYRQLPEEGLKFMVYLQKENIIDESGMPKERFSAEFPKEGPSILRIQQVVRGDSAAYFCASSPIGDTQYFGPGTRLTVL.

This clonotype was counted ten times or more. The chain carries TRBV3-1 and TRBJ1-6; D is unclear. The V and J ends lost 1 base and 8 bases respectively, with 15 bases between them. CDR1 and CDR2 (germline): LGHDT, YNNKEL (reference sequence). This CDR3 is built from 16 residues. Here the CDR3 reads CASSQGSVWEDSPLHF. DNA of the CDR3: TGTGCCAGCAGCCAAGGGTCGGTTTGGGAAGATTCACCCCTCCACTTT.

This clonotype has ten or more counts. The genes are TRBV20-1 and TRBJ2-4, with 14 bases that match TRBD2. V shed 2 bases and J 4 bases; nucleotides not matched to a gene: 10. CDR1 is DFQATT, CDR2 SNEGSKA, per germline (reference sequence). The CDR3 extends over 18 amino acids. The CDR3 protein is CSARSTGTSGSGKNIQYF. DNA of the CDR3: TGCAGTGCTAGATCCACCGGGACTAGCGGGAGTGGGAAAAACATTCAGTACTTC.

Many counts were recorded for this clonotype. The chain couples TRBV4-1 to TRBJ2-5; 11 bases align to TRBD1. J gave up 5 bases and V 1 base, and 6 bases lay outside the gene matches. Germline V gene lookup returns CDR1 MGHRA and CDR2 YSYEKL. The CDR3 sequence is 16 residues long. CDR3 protein: CASSQGPDRGRETQYF. CDR3 sequence (DNA): TGCGCCAGCAGCCAAGGACCGGACAGGGGGCGTGAGACCCAGTACTTC.

On this clonotype: One end of the junction does not line up with germline, which may come from a read error. Here the CDR3 reads CATSLAPRQGWGQETQYF. CDR3 nucleotide sequence: TGCGCCACCAGCTTGGCCCCACGACAGGGGTGGGGCCAAGAGACCCAGTACTTC. The V call is TRBV5-1, the J call TRBJ2-5; 8 nucleotides align to TRBD1. The length of the CDR3 is 18 residues. The germline gives CDR1 SGHRS, CDR2 YFSETQ.

There are many counts of this clonotype. The rearrangement uses TRBV7-9 and TRBJ1-1; D uncertain. The germline V and J ends were trimmed by 3 bases and 7 bases, with 6 bases remaining between them. The CDR3 runs 11 residues. Germline V gives CDR1 SEHNR, CDR2 FQNEAQ (reference sequence). CDR3 nucleotide sequence: TGTGCCAGCAGCTTGGGGAGTGAAGCTTTCTTT. This encodes CASSLGSEAFF. Looking up the rest from reference TRBV7-9 and TRBJ1-1 gives the full variable domain: DTGVSQNPRHKITKRGQNVTFRCDPISEHNRLYWYRQTLGQGPEFLTYFQNEAQLEKSRLLSDRFSAERPKGSFSTLEIQRTEQGDSAMYLCASSLGSEAFFGQGTRLTVV.

The chain employs TRBV4-1 and TRBJ2-7; the D gene is possibly TRBD2 (6 bases). CDR3 size: 17 residues. The V end lost 2 bases, the J end lost 1 base, and 18 bases lay between the germline ends. Germline CDR1 is MGHRA and CDR2 is YSYEKL. CDR3: CASSQQWIAAGSYEQYF. The CDR3 DNA sequence: TGCGCCAGCAGCCAACAGTGGATAGCGGCGGGGTCCTACGAGCAGTACTTC.

In this sample, this clonotype turned up many times. V is TRBV12-3 or TRBV12-4 and J is TRBJ1-1, with D possibly being TRBD1 (5 bases). This CDR3 contains 17 residues. Trimming took 6 bases from V and 1 from J, leaving 21 bases between them. CDR3 residues: CASSTGAGTRGNTEAFF. The CDR3 DNA is TGTGCCAGCAGCACCGGGGCAGGGACGAGGGGGAACACTGAAGCTTTCTTT.

In its sample, this clonotype was seen a few times. V is TRBV5-1 and J is TRBJ1-3; D uncertain. The CDR3 length is 14 residues. The ends were cut back, 1 base at V and 0 bases at J, with 5 bases in the middle. The germline V gene has CDR1 SGHRS and CDR2 YFSETQ. The CDR3 loop reads CASSLRGSGNTIYF. The DNA for the CDR3 is TGCGCCAGCAGCTTGCGAGGCTCTGGAAACACCATATATTTT. The variable domain in full, with the rest retrieved from reference TRBV5-1 and TRBJ1-3, is KAGVTQTPRYLIKTRGQQVTLSCSPISGHRSVSWYQQTPGQGLQFLFEYFSETQRNKGNFPGRFSGRQFSNSRSEMNVSTLELGDSALYLCASSLRGSGNTIYFGEGSWLTVV.

This clonotype was detected many times. This chain uses TRBV6-5 with TRBJ2-2; D remains ambiguous. The germline CDR1 and CDR2 sequences are MNHEY and SVGAGI. The V and J ends lost 6 bases and 7 bases respectively, with 6 bases between them. The CDR3 is 11 amino acids. CDR3 residues: CASSWSGELFF. The DNA of the CDR3 is TGTGCCAGCAGCTGGAGCGGGGAGCTGTTTTTT.

This clonotype was recorded at least ten times. The chain joins TRBV5-4 to TRBJ2-3; D call uncertain. Germline assignment: CDR1 SGHNT and CDR2 YYREEE (reference sequence). Trimming removed 1 base at V and 3 bases at J, with 9 bases between. CDR3 length: 14 residues. As DNA, the CDR3 is TGTGCCAGCAGCTTGTATCCAAAAACAGATACGCAGTATTTT. It codes for CASSLYPKTDTQYF.

This clonotype was counted between two and nine times. The chain uses TRBV24-1 and TRBJ2-3; D is tentatively TRBD1 or TRBD2 (5 bases each). Germline CDR1 KGHDR, CDR2 SFDVKD. V lost 1 base and J lost 2, with 12 bases in between. The CDR3 contains 16 residues. The CDR3 is CATSDLGERNTDTQYF. The CDR3 bases are TGTGCCACCAGTGATTTAGGGGAGCGGAACACAGATACGCAGTATTTT.

This clonotype was detected many times. The chain combines TRBV5-1 with TRBJ2-2; D not resolved. Germline CDR1 is SGHRS and CDR2 is YFSETQ. This CDR3 has 16 residues. V was shortened by 0 bases and J by 3 bases, with 12 bases between the two germline ends. The CDR3 reads CASSLASRSDTGELFF. CDR3 DNA: TGCGCCAGCAGCTTGGCCTCTCGGTCGGACACCGGGGAGCTGTTTTTT.